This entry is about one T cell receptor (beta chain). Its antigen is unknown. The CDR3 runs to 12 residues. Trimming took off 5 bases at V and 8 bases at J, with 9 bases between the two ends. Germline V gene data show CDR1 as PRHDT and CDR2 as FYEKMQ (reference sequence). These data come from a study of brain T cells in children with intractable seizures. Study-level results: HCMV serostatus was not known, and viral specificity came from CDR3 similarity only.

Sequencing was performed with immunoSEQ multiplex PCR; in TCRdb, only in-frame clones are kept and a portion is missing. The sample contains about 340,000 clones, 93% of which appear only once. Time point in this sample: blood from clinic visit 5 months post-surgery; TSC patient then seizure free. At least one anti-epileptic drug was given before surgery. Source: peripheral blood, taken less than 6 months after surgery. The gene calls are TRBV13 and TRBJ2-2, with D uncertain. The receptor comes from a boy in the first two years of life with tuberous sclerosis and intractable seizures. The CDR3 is CASSPLSGELFF. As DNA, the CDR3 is TGTGCCAGCAGCCCTCTATCTGGGGAGCTGTTTTTT.